Each of the 12 T cell receptor beta chains below was sequenced from the same sample in a study of CD8 T cells in ankylosing spondylitis. TCRdb ran MiXCR on the 5' RACE reads and lists one entry per CDR3 protein. The repertoire includes about 130,000 distinct CDR3 sequences, around 9.3% of them detected once, and approximately 3.5% sits in the top ten. The sample comprised blood, either unsorted or a sorted T cell fraction (not recorded which). All receptors derive from a male donor with ankylosing spondylitis or in good health (not recorded which).

This clonotype was recorded at least ten times. The J gene is TRBJ2-7, the V gene TRBV5-1; 9 nucleotides line up with TRBD1. Germline values: CDR1 SGHRS, CDR2 YFSETQ. The V gene end was trimmed by 3 bases and the J gene end by 0 bases; junction bases not matched to a gene: 4. The CDR3 spans 15 residues. CDR3 protein: CASSSGTGNSYEQYF. The CDR3 bases are TGCGCCAGCAGCTCCGGGACAGGGAACTCCTACGAGCAGTACTTC.

This clonotype was detected only a few times. V is TRBV20-1 and J is TRBJ2-1; 16 nucleotides line up with TRBD2. From germline, CDR1 is DFQATT and CDR2 SNEGSKA (reference sequence). This CDR3 has 17 amino acids. V lost 5 bases and J lost 7; bases outside the gene matches: 11. CDR3 coding DNA: TGCAGTGCTGAAGGAACCGGGACTAGCGGGAGGGTAAATGAGCAGTTCTTC. It codes for CSAEGTGTSGRVNEQFF.

This sequence joins TRBV15 and TRBJ1-1, with D hard to call. The CDR3 consists of 13 residues. The V gene lost 5 bases and the J gene lost 4 bases, with 11 bases spanning the gap. Per germline, CDR1 LNHNV and CDR2 YYDKDF (reference sequence). The CDR3 is CATSVGQATEAFF. The CDR3 DNA sequence: TGTGCCACCAGCGTTGGTCAGGCCACTGAAGCTTTCTTT. The full variable domain, its missing parts supplied by reference TRBV15 and TRBJ1-1, is DAMVIQNPRYQVTQFGKPVTLSCSQTLNHNVMYWYQQKSSQAPKLLFHYYDKDFNNEADTPDNFQSRRPNTSFCFLDIRSPGLGDTAMYLCATSVGQATEAFFGQGTRLTVV.

J is TRBJ2-2 and V is TRBV27, with D perhaps matching TRBD1 or TRBD2 (6 bases each). Between the trimmed V and J ends, which lost 4 bases and 3 bases, there was a span of 9 bases. CDR3 length equals 14 residues. CDR1 and CDR2 from the germline V gene are MNHEY and SMNVEV (reference sequence). The DNA of the CDR3 is TGTGCCAGCAGTTCGGGGGCAGACACCGGGGAGCTGTTTTTT. Translating gives CASSSGADTGELFF.

This clonotype was observed at least ten times. V gene TRBV25-1 combines with J gene TRBJ1-2, with D perhaps matching TRBD1 (5 bases). Deletions cut 3 bases from V and 6 bases from J, with 5 bases between. From germline, CDR1 is MGHDK and CDR2 SYGVNS. The CDR3 spans 11 residues. The CDR3 nucleotides are TGTGCCAGCAGTGAGGGGGATGGCTACACCTTC. Translation: CASSEGDGYTF.

This clonotype occurred many times. V gene TRBV15 combines with J gene TRBJ1-1, with unresolved D. Trimming took off 0 bases at V and 1 base at J, with 9 bases between the two ends. CDR3 length: 15 residues. The germline gives CDR1 LNHNV, CDR2 YYDKDF (reference sequence). The CDR3 sequence is CATSRDRDWNTEAFF. The CDR3 DNA follows: TGTGCCACCAGCAGAGATCGAGACTGGAACACTGAAGCTTTCTTT.

The table lists this clonotype with a few counts. This chain connects TRBV29-1 to TRBJ2-7; D perhaps matches TRBD2 (6 bases). The CDR3 contains 13 residues. The germline V gene has CDR1 SQVTM and CDR2 ANQGSEA. Trimming shortened V by 1 base and J by 7 bases, and 14 bases separated the two germline ends. CDR3 DNA sequence: TGCAGCGTTGAAGGGATTGGGGGGAGAGAGCAGTACTTC. Amino acid sequence: CSVEGIGGREQYF.

This clonotype was observed at least ten times. J is TRBJ2-1 and V is TRBV5-1, with D possibly TRBD2 on 6 matching bases. Trimming took off 4 bases at V and 5 bases at J, with 22 bases between the two ends. Per the germline V gene, CDR1 is SGHRS and CDR2 is YFSETQ. This CDR3 is built from 17 residues. The CDR3 region has the DNA TGCGCCAGCAGCCCACGGGGTAGCTGGGGAGGTCACAATGAGCAGTTCTTC. It is translated as CASSPRGSWGGHNEQFF.

This clonotype was found a few times. The chain couples TRBV5-5 to TRBJ1-2; tentatively, D is TRBD1 (6 bases). V lost 4 bases, J lost 4 bases, and 14 bases lay in between. The CDR3 is made up of 14 amino acids. CDR1 SGHKS and CDR2 YYEKEE come from the germline V gene (reference sequence). The CDR3 DNA follows: TGTGCCAGCAGCCGAATCACAGGGACCTATGGCTACACCTTC. Amino acid sequence: CASSRITGTYGYTF.

The table lists this clonotype with many counts. The chain carries TRBV20-1 and TRBJ1-6, with a weak D call TRBD1 (6 bases). Germline V gives CDR1 DFQATT, CDR2 SNEGSKA (reference sequence). V was clipped by 4 bases and J by 0 bases, with 19 bases between them. This CDR3 region has 18 residues. CDR3 DNA: TGCAGTGCTACCAAGTCTGGACAGAGGAGCTCCTATAATTCACCCCTCCACTTT. As protein: CSATKSGQRSSYNSPLHF.

The chain uses TRBV6-1 and TRBJ1-2; D is unclear. Germline CDR1 MNHNS, CDR2 SASEGT. V was pared by 8 bases and J by 1 base, with 8 bases between. This CDR3 contains 12 residues. CDR3 nucleotides: TGTGCCAGCGCCCGGGTTAACTATGGCTACACCTTC. Translated, it gives CASARVNYGYTF.

The V call is TRBV7-3, the J call TRBJ2-3, with 10 bases identical to TRBD2. CDR1 is SGHTA, CDR2 FQGTGA, per germline. The junction had 8 bases not matched to a gene; V was cut back by 5 bases and J by 6 bases. CDR3 length: 15 residues. The CDR3 DNA is TGTGCCAGCAGCCCTAGCGGGGGACACGGCGATACGCAGTATTTT. Protein sequence: CASSPSGGHGDTQYF.